This T cell receptor (beta chain) was observed in a study of identical twins. V gave up 8 bases and J gave up 3 bases, with 12 bases separating them. This CDR3 comprises 13 residues. Study-level results: For cord blood, abundant beta clonotypes had fewer insertions, unlike memory repertoires, which showed none.

Comments on this clonotype: What it binds is unknown.

TCRdb recomputed calls from the 5' RACE reads with MiXCR, one row per CDR3 protein. The top ten hold about 1.6% of the sample, which has about 890,000 distinct CDR3 sequences, 9% to 15% seen once. Another study also made use of these data, one on yellow fever vaccine responses in identical twins. That work adds: Twins reportedly showed a vaccine T cell response that seemed partly convergent and partly personalized.

This chain links TRBV12-3 or TRBV12-4 with TRBJ2-3; D may be TRBD2 (5 bases). The receptor was derived from a woman aged 18-29 years in good health. Sequences were obtained from PBMCs. The CDR3 reads CASAPERTDTQYF. The CDR3 region has the DNA TGTGCCAGCGCTCCTGAGCGGACAGATACGCAGTATTTT.